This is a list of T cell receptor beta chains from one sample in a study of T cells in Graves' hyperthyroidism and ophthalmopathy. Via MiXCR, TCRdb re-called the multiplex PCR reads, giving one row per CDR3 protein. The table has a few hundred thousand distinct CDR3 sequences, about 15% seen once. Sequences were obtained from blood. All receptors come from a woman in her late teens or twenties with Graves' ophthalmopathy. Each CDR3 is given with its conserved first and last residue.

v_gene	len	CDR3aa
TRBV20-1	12	CSARTFPYEQYF
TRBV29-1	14	CSVEDDFRMGGYTF
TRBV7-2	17	CASSLESGGRFEGGYTF
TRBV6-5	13	CASSYAQGPEAFF
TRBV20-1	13	CSALGRQKGGYTF
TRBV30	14	CAWSLGQGWDEQYF
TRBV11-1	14	CASSPRRASYEQYF
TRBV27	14	CASSHYKNTGELFF
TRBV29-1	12	CSVGPGDTEAFF
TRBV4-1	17	CASSQTDAGVYQETQYF
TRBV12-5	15	CASGSSGPRNTEAFF
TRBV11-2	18	CASSFRVPNSAYNSPLHF
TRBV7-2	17	CASSHLAGGSTGDTQYF
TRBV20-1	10	CSAGNYEQYF
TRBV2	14	CASTDRGQGYGYTF
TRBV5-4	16	CASSPMPGETSGELFF
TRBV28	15	CASSWTLASNNEQFF
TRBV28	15	CASRSSGKRTGELFF
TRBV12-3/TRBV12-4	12	CATRGDQETQYF
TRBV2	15	CASSAGVSSYNEQFF
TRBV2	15	CASSVEGSGDTEAFF
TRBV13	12	CASSLAADGYTF
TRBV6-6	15	CASSYGTHPLNEQFF
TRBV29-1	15	CSVEDGDRASYEQYF
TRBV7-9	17	CASSSGTGYLGNQPQHF
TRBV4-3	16	CASSQLLAGEYNEQFF
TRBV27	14	CASSPSGGADGYTF
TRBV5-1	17	CASSLGDRVSLNTEAFF
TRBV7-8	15	CASSLERVSTDTQYF
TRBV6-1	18	CASRRIGQGVGLDYGYTF
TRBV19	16	CASTYGPGTGNQPQHF
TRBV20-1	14	CSARVPAGPYEQYF
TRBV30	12	CAWRDSGQPQHF
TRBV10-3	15	CAISELPGSGSPLHF
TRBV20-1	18	CSARELGLAGSPWDEQFF
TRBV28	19	CASSATWASGRPAYNEQFF
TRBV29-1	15	CSVTQGSSSKDEQYF
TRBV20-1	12	CSAKQKAWEQFF
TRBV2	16	CATSGTRRANTGELFF
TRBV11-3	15	CASSAQGGAYNEQFF
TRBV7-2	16	CASSLMAGTGGDEQYF
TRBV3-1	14	CASSHRTVYTEAFF
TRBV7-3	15	CASSLTAGYRNEQFF
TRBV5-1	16	CASSLATGGQVTEAFF
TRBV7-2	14	CASSLRQGATTQYF
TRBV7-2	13	CASSSFNYNEQFF
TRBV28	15	CASRPGQIAKNIQYF
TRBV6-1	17	CASSYGTQGRNQETQYF
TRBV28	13	CASSWDTPVEAFF
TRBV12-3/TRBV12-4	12	CASSSSAGELFF
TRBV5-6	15	CASSLAGSGNQPQHF
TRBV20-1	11	CSGVGAYEQYF
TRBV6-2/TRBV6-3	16	CASSYSPRDSLYGYTF